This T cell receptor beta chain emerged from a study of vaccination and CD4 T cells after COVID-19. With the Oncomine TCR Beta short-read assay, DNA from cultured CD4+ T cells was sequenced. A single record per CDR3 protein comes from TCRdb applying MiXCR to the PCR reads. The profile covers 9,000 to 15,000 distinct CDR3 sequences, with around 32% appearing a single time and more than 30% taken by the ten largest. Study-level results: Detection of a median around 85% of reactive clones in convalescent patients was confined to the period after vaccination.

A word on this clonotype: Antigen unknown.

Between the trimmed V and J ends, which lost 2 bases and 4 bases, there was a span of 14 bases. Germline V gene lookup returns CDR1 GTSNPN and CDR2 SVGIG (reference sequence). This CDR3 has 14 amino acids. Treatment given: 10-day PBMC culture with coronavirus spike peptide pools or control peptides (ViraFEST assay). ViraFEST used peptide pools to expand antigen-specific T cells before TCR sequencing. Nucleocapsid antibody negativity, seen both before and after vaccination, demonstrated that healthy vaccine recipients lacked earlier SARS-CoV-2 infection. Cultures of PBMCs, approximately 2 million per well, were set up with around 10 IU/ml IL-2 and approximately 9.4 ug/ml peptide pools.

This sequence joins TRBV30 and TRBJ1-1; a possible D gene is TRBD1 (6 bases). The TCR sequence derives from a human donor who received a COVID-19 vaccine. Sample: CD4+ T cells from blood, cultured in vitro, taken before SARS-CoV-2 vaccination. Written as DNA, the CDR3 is TGTGCCTGGAGTAACAGGGTGTTGGGCACTGAAGCTTTCTTT. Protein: CAWSNRVLGTEAFF.